The 29 T cell receptor beta chains listed next were all sequenced from one sample in a study of Ad26.COV2.S vaccination and SARS-CoV-2 variants. The treatment is: some 20 received Ad26.COV2.S at low or high dose, single or two shots; a few received placebo; per-sample allocation not given. Sampling occurred on day 63 after the first vaccine or placebo injection. Sequenced by immunoSEQ multiplex PCR; TCRdb stores in-frame clones only, minus some. The data contain some 480,000 clones, approximately 90% of them singletons. Sequenced material: peripheral blood, taken in a trial of Ad26.COV2.S vaccine versus placebo. Source of these receptors: a person between 18 and 65 years old who received the Ad26.COV2.S COVID-19 vaccine or a placebo.

The genes are TRBV7-2 and TRBJ2-3, with 7 bases aligning to TRBD2. Per the germline V gene, CDR1 is SGHTA and CDR2 is FQGNSA. The CDR3 sequence is 15 residues long. V lost 6 bases to trimming and J lost 1 base; unmatched junction nucleotides: 7. This CDR3 is CASSFAGVGTDTQYF. The CDR3 nucleotides read TGTGCCAGCAGTTTCGCGGGAGTTGGCACAGATACGCAGTATTTT.

This clone was seen a single time. Written as DNA, the CDR3 is TGTGCCAGTAGTCTAGGGACTAGCGGGTCGACCTACAATGAGCAGTTCTTC. It encodes CASSLGTSGSTYNEQFF. The V and J genes are TRBV19 and TRBJ2-1, with TRBD2 matching 12 bases. Germline assignment: CDR1 LNHDA and CDR2 SQIVND (reference sequence). The CDR3 extends over 17 amino acids. Unmatched junction bases numbered 7, after V lost 5 bases and J lost 2 bases.

The chain has TRBV9 and TRBJ1-1; perhaps TRBD1 as D (6 bases). The CDR3 is 14 amino acids. The V end was cut by 4 bases, the J end by 4 bases, with 14 bases between. Germline assignment: CDR1 SGDLS and CDR2 YYNGEE. CDR3 nucleotide sequence: TGTGCCAGCAGCCTCCACAGGGTTGGCACTGAAGCTTTCTTT. Translating it yields CASSLHRVGTEAFF.

This sequence joins TRBV7-9 and TRBJ1-1; D is ambiguous. V shed 2 bases and J shed 1 base, with 17 bases lying between them. The CDR3 length is 17 residues. Germline CDR1 reads SEHNR; CDR2 reads FQNEAQ (reference sequence). The chain's CDR3 is CASSLNLRHRGNTEAFF. The CDR3 region has the DNA TGTGCCAGCAGCTTAAATTTAAGGCACCGGGGGAACACTGAAGCTTTCTTT.

CDR3 region: CASSSDRTNSPLHF. CDR3 DNA sequence: TGTGCCAGCAGCTCAGACAGGACCAATTCACCCCTCCACTTT. J is TRBJ1-6 and V is TRBV7-8; a weak D match, TRBD1 (6 bases). The V end lost 4 bases, the J end lost 7 bases, and 11 bases lay between the germline ends. The CDR3 consists of 14 residues. Germline V lookup: CDR1 SGHVS, CDR2 FQNEAQ.

By share, this clone ranks as medium-sized. Here the CDR3 reads CASSRRGHYGYTF. In nucleotides, the CDR3 is TGTGCCAGCAGTCGCAGGGGACACTATGGCTACACCTTC. The chain uses TRBV27 and TRBJ1-2, with D perhaps TRBD1 (6 bases). The CDR3 covers 13 residues. In germline, CDR1 is MNHEY, CDR2 SMNVEV (reference sequence). The V end lost 5 bases, the J end lost 3 bases, and 10 bases lay between the germline ends.

The V call is TRBV6-5, the J call TRBJ1-1; TRBD1 agrees at 7 bases. Germline CDR1 and CDR2: MNHEY and SVGAGI. Trimming removed 7 bases from V and 5 bases from J; junction bases left unmatched: 10. CDR3 length equals 14 residues. The CDR3 DNA sequence: TGTGCCAGCACCGCTCGACAGGGATGGACTGAAGCTTTCTTT. It specifies CASTARQGWTEAFF.

The chain combines TRBV5-1 with TRBJ1-3, with TRBD1 identical over 10 bases. CDR1 and CDR2 (germline): SGHRS, YFSETQ. Trimming at V came to 4 bases and at J to 0 bases, leaving 4 bases not matched to a gene. The CDR3 contains 16 residues. The CDR3 DNA sequence: TGCGCCAGCAGCCCGACAGGGGGCCCCTCTGGAAACACCATATATTTT. Protein: CASSPTGGPSGNTIYF.

V and J are TRBV11-2 and TRBJ1-5; perhaps TRBD1 as D (5 bases). V lost 5 bases, J lost 5 bases, and 16 bases lay in between. Germline assignment: CDR1 SGHAT and CDR2 FQNNGV. This CDR3 region has 15 residues. The chain's CDR3 is CASSRGGEDYQPQHF. As DNA, the CDR3 is TGTGCCAGCAGCCGGGGCGGGGAGGATTATCAGCCCCAGCATTTT.

The chain joins TRBV5-1 to TRBJ2-1; 7 nucleotides align to TRBD2. V lost 4 bases to trimming and J lost 3 bases; unmatched junction nucleotides: 4. CDR3 length equals 14 residues. Germline V gene data show CDR1 as SGHRS and CDR2 as YFSETQ. The CDR3 reads CASSKTSLYNEQFF. The CDR3 DNA reads as TGCGCCAGCAGCAAGACTAGCCTCTACAATGAGCAGTTCTTC.

The DNA of the CDR3 is TGTGCCACCAGTGATAGCTCGACTAGCGGGATTTCCTACAATGAGCAGTTCTTC. It codes for CATSDSSTSGISYNEQFF. The chain uses TRBV24-1 and TRBJ2-1; TRBD2 agrees at 11 bases. Trimming removed 3 bases from V and 1 base from J; junction bases left unmatched: 7. This CDR3 has 18 residues. CDR1 and CDR2 (germline): KGHDR, SFDVKD.

V usage is TRBV28 and J usage is TRBJ2-5, with D perhaps TRBD1 (5 bases). CDR3 size: 14 residues. Germline CDR1 and CDR2: MDHEN and SYDVKM. V was clipped by 3 bases and J by 0 bases, with 8 bases between them. The CDR3 DNA reads TGTGCCAGCAGTTTCAGACAGTACCAAGAGACCCAGTACTTC. This codes for CASSFRQYQETQYF.

The rearrangement joins TRBV29-1 to TRBJ2-7; 13 bases agree with TRBD2. V was clipped by 7 bases and J by 1 base; unmatched bases: 4. There are 14 residues in the CDR3. In germline, CDR1 is SQVTM, CDR2 ANQGSEA. Here the CDR3 reads CSAQGLAGSYEQYF. CDR3 coding DNA: TGCAGCGCACAGGGACTAGCGGGGTCCTACGAGCAGTACTTC.

This rearrangement joins TRBV19 to TRBJ2-3; no reliable D call. V lost 5 bases and J 2 bases, leaving 11 bases between the germline ends. Germline CDR1 reads LNHDA; CDR2 reads SQIVND (reference sequence). There are 14 residues in the CDR3. The CDR3: CASSLSMATDTQYF. In nucleotides, the CDR3 is TGTGCCAGTAGTCTCAGTATGGCCACAGATACGCAGTATTTT.

The chain uses TRBV5-1 and TRBJ1-4; D might be TRBD1 (5 bases). This CDR3 spans 14 amino acids. From germline, CDR1 is SGHRS and CDR2 YFSETQ. Trimming took off 4 bases at V and 8 bases at J, with 15 bases between the two ends. The CDR3: CASSPGPQEEKLFF. CDR3 DNA sequence: TGCGCCAGCAGCCCAGGGCCCCAAGAGGAAAAACTGTTTTTT.

This chain connects TRBV19 to TRBJ2-1; 12 bases match TRBD1. The J segment lost 6 bases and the V segment lost 6 bases, leaving 3 bases of the junction unmatched. Germline CDR1 is LNHDA and CDR2 is SQIVND (reference sequence). CDR3 length: 14 amino acids. CDR3 bases: TGTGCCAGTAGCCTGGGACAGGGGGCCAATGAGCAGTTCTTC. Its translation is CASSLGQGANEQFF.

This rearrangement joins TRBV11-2 to TRBJ2-7; 7 bases map to TRBD2. Germline-derived CDR1 and CDR2 are SGHAT and FQNNGV. The CDR3 is 16 amino acids. Trimming cost V 1 base and J 2 bases; bases outside gene matches: 8. This CDR3 reads CASSLGGGGLTYEQYF. The CDR3, as DNA: TGTGCCAGCAGCTTAGGCGGCGGGGGACTTACCTACGAGCAGTACTTC.

CDR3 region: CASSGRTGVLTEAFF. The CDR3 DNA is TGTGCCAGCAGCGGGAGGACAGGGGTGCTCACTGAAGCTTTCTTT. The chain joins TRBV5-4 to TRBJ1-1; 9 bases line up with TRBD1. This CDR3 spans 15 amino acids. V lost 4 bases, J lost 4 bases, and 8 bases stayed unmatched. The germline V gene has CDR1 SGHNT and CDR2 YYREEE (reference sequence).

This clone was picked up one time. The rearrangement links TRBV7-2 to TRBJ2-7; 9 nucleotides line up with TRBD1. The CDR3 runs to 15 residues. J lost 7 bases, V lost 4 bases, and 11 bases had no gene match. Per the germline V gene, CDR1 is SGHTA and CDR2 is FQGNSA. CDR3 in DNA: TGTGCCAGCAGCTCCCCGGACAGGGGCGTGGGAGAGCAGTACTTC. It translates to CASSSPDRGVGEQYF.

The chain carries TRBV13 and TRBJ2-3; TRBD2 matches 8 bases. The trim removed 3 bases at V and 4 bases at J, leaving 15 bases unmatched. The CDR3 consists of 18 residues. The germline CDR1 and CDR2 sequences are PRHDT and FYEKMQ (reference sequence). CDR3 nucleotide sequence: TGTGCCAGCAGCTTCAGCCACTCGGGACTAGTTGTCCCAGATACGCAGTATTTT. Translation: CASSFSHSGLVVPDTQYF. The full variable domain, in which reference TRBV13 and TRBJ2-3 provide the parts outside the CDR3, is AAGVIQSPRHLIKEKRETATLKCYPIPRHDTVYWYQQGPGQDPQFLISFYEKMQSDKGSIPDRFSAQQFSDYHSELNMSSLELGDSALYFCASSFSHSGLVVPDTQYFGPGTRLTVL.

The rearrangement joins TRBV6-6 to TRBJ1-4, with a tentative D call TRBD1 (5 bases). In germline, CDR1 is MNHNY, CDR2 SVGAGI (reference sequence). Trimming shortened V by 6 bases and J by 9 bases, and 11 bases separated the two germline ends. The length of the CDR3 is 12 residues. The CDR3 spells CASRRDGQKLFF. CDR3 bases: TGTGCCAGCAGGCGGGACGGTCAAAAACTGTTTTTT.

The CDR3 protein is CATSRDVGRASGPQHF. DNA for the CDR3: TGTGCCACCAGCAGAGATGTTGGCAGGGCCTCGGGGCCCCAGCATTTT. The rearrangement joins TRBV15 to TRBJ1-5, with D perhaps TRBD1 (5 bases). The V end lost 0 bases, the J end lost 9 bases, and 18 bases lay between the germline ends. The CDR3 loop spans 16 amino acids. The V gene's germline CDR1 is LNHNV and CDR2 YYDKDF (reference sequence).

The chain combines TRBV15 with TRBJ1-2; D is ambiguous. Trimming left V 0 bases short and J 4 bases short, with 9 bases between. The germline V gene has CDR1 LNHNV and CDR2 YYDKDF (reference sequence). This CDR3 comprises 14 residues. In DNA, the CDR3 is TGTGCCACCAGCAGAGAGGACCGACTCTATGGCTACACCTTC. Translation gives CATSREDRLYGYTF.

The chain joins TRBV5-1 to TRBJ2-1; D not resolved. Germline CDR1 SGHRS, CDR2 YFSETQ. Deletions cut 4 bases from V and 4 bases from J, with 12 bases between. The CDR3 spans 14 residues. CDR3 sequence: CASSPSPTYNEQFF. The CDR3, as DNA: TGCGCCAGCAGCCCATCACCTACGTACAATGAGCAGTTCTTC.

The chain recombines TRBV6-2 or TRBV6-3 with TRBJ1-5; 8 bases align to TRBD1. The CDR3 extends over 17 amino acids. Germline CDR1 is MNHEY and CDR2 is SVGEGT. V was clipped by 0 bases and J by 4 bases; unmatched bases: 8. The CDR3 protein is CASSYSTGTGGNQPQHF. For the CDR3, the DNA is TGTGCCAGCAGTTACTCAACCGGGACAGGAGGGAATCAGCCCCAGCATTTT.

This chain connects TRBV5-6 to TRBJ2-1; 8 nucleotides line up with TRBD1. The CDR3 runs to 15 residues. Trimming at V came to 9 bases and at J to 2 bases, leaving 10 bases not matched to a gene. Germline V gene lookup returns CDR1 SGHDT and CDR2 YYEEEE. In nucleotides, the CDR3 is TGTGCCACCCGTAAGACAGGGGACGCCTACAATGAGCAGTTCTTC. This sequence encodes CATRKTGDAYNEQFF.

This clone was counted a single time. The chain carries TRBV5-1 and TRBJ1-2; possibly TRBD1 for D (5 bases). Germline-derived CDR1 and CDR2 are SGHRS and YFSETQ. V was cut by 0 bases and J by 5 bases, with 11 bases left in between. This CDR3 spans 14 amino acids. CDR3 nucleotide sequence: TGCGCCAGCAGCTTGGGTTCCGGGGGGTATGGCTACACCTTC. This gives the protein CASSLGSGGYGYTF.

V usage is TRBV7-2 and J usage is TRBJ2-7; TRBD2 aligns across 12 bases. Germline CDR1 is SGHTA and CDR2 is FQGNSA. This CDR3 comprises 16 residues. The V gene end was trimmed by 5 bases and the J gene end by 4 bases; junction bases not matched to a gene: 9. This CDR3 reads CASSPLTSGRGYEQYF. The CDR3 coding sequence is TGTGCCAGCAGCCCGTTGACTAGCGGGAGAGGGTACGAGCAGTACTTC.

CDR3 DNA sequence: TGTGCCAGCAGCTTAGGGGCGACAGGGACTAATGAAAAACTGTTTTTT. It yields the protein CASSLGATGTNEKLFF. The chain combines TRBV11-2 with TRBJ1-4; TRBD1 matches 7 bases. Germline CDR1 reads SGHAT; CDR2 reads FQNNGV. The CDR3 spans 16 residues. Germline trimming cut 1 base from V and 2 bases from J; bases unmatched to any gene: 4.